A single sample gave rise to the 4 T cell receptor beta chains below, sequenced in a study of blood T cells in healthy people across ages (dated by TCRdb to between 2014 and 2017). Library preparation was by 5' RACE. Sequencing was carried out with an Illumina HiSeq 2500. A second roughly 6 to 11 cycle PCR used a sample-barcoded 5' primer and a J-beta primer mix. The public reads were reprocessed in TCRdb via fastp at Q25 and MiXCR, keeping in-frame beta chains. Duplicate CDR3 protein sequences are folded into a single record with the most common DNA and genes. In all, the sample holds 500,000 to 700,000 distinct CDR3 sequences, and 25% to 30% of those were seen once. The ten largest make up more than 15% of the sample. The sequencing sample was made of blood. Receptors originate from an elderly woman in good health.

Details on this clonotype: A read error is possible here, since a much larger clone lies one base away. The genes are TRBV18 and TRBJ2-7, with D hard to call. The CDR3 has 13 amino acids. V was shortened by 4 bases and J by 3 bases, with 10 bases between the two germline ends. Germline lookup yields CDR1 KGHSH and CDR2 LQKENI. CDR3 sequence reads: CASSQNTRYEQYF. The CDR3 region has the DNA TGTGCCAGCTCACAGAACACGCGCTACGAGCAGTACTTC.

V usage is TRBV5-1 and J usage is TRBJ2-1; D unclear. Trimming left V 0 bases short and J 1 base short, with 8 bases between. Germline lookup yields CDR1 SGHRS and CDR2 YFSETQ. This CDR3 is 15 amino acids long. The chain's CDR3 is CASSLEQLSYNEQFF. In nucleotides, the CDR3 is TGCGCCAGCAGCTTGGAACAGCTTTCCTACAATGAGCAGTTCTTC.

This chain joins TRBV6-6 and TRBJ2-7; a weak D match, TRBD2 (5 bases). The CDR3 length is 14 residues. Trimming shortened V by 0 bases and J by 3 bases, and 9 bases separated the two germline ends. Germline-derived CDR1 and CDR2 are MNHNY and SVGAGI (reference sequence). In nucleotides, the CDR3 is TGTGCCAGCAGTTACTCGGGAGTCGTCTACGAGCAGTACTTC. Translating it yields CASSYSGVVYEQYF.

This clonotype was seen at least ten times. The chain recombines TRBV6-6 with TRBJ2-5; D is unresolved. Between the trimmed V and J ends, which lost 5 bases and 5 bases, there was a span of 9 bases. Per germline, CDR1 MNHNY and CDR2 SVGAGI (reference sequence). CDR3 size: 12 residues. CDR3 sequence reads: CASSPNEETQYF. Here the CDR3 DNA reads TGTGCCAGCAGTCCCAACGAGGAGACCCAGTACTTC.